These 27 T cell receptor beta chains came from one sample sequenced in a study of T cell responses to AZD1222 COVID-19 vaccine. Repertoires were generated with immunoSEQ multiplex PCR, while TCRdb's copy carries only in-frame clones and drops some. Of about 110,000 clones in the sample, roughly 88% were seen once. The sequences come from peripheral blood, collected on day 0 of MenACWY control vaccination. The receptors derive from an adult in good health.

The genes are TRBV5-1 and TRBJ1-5, with D possibly TRBD1 on 5 matching bases. Trimming left V 0 bases short and J 6 bases short, with 10 bases between. The CDR3 has 14 amino acids. CDR1 is SGHRS and CDR2 is YFSETQ in the germline V gene. CDR3 loop: CASSLGDRRQPQHF. CDR3 bases: TGCGCCAGCAGCTTGGGCGACAGACGTCAGCCCCAGCATTTT.

CDR3 bases: TGTGCCAGCAGCGGACTACAGGGAGGGAACACTGGAAACACCATATATTTT. It is translated as CASSGLQGGNTGNTIYF. The V gene is TRBV7-8, the J gene TRBJ1-3; perhaps TRBD1 as D (6 bases). The CDR3 runs 17 residues. From germline, CDR1 is SGHVS and CDR2 FQNEAQ. Between the trimmed V and J ends, which lost 5 bases and 2 bases, there was a span of 19 bases.

This sequence joins TRBV5-1 and TRBJ2-2; 14 positions agree with TRBD2. Germline CDR1 is SGHRS and CDR2 is YFSETQ. V shed 5 bases, J shed 4 bases, and the junction held 10 bases outside the gene matches. The CDR3 extends over 18 amino acids. CDR3 sequence reads: CASSPLNGLAGGTGELFF. CDR3 in DNA: TGCGCCAGCAGTCCGTTAAATGGACTAGCGGGAGGCACCGGGGAGCTGTTTTTT.

The chain carries TRBV28 and TRBJ2-1; maybe TRBD2 (6 bases). The germline CDR1 and CDR2 sequences are MDHEN and SYDVKM. The CDR3 consists of 13 residues. V was clipped by 3 bases and J by 7 bases, with 10 bases between them. The CDR3 sequence is CASSLGLTNEQFF. The CDR3 nucleotides are TGTGCCAGCAGTTTGGGACTCACAAATGAGCAGTTCTTC.

The J gene is TRBJ1-2, the V gene TRBV7-3, with unresolved D. This CDR3 comprises 13 residues. Germline lookup yields CDR1 SGHTA and CDR2 FQGTGA. The V gene lost 3 bases and the J gene lost 4 bases, with 9 bases spanning the gap. This CDR3 is CASSFGPSYGYTF. CDR3 DNA sequence: TGTGCCAGCAGCTTCGGACCGAGCTATGGCTACACCTTC.

This clone has just a few counts. Other DNA sequences from this sample encode an identical CDR3 as well. This chain joins TRBV7-2 and TRBJ2-7, with D unclear. V was shortened by 1 base and J by 0 bases, with 7 bases between the two germline ends. Looked up from germline, CDR1 is SGHTA and CDR2 is FQGNSA. This CDR3 region has 14 residues. CDR3 residues: CASSLGLSSYEQYF. The CDR3 DNA reads as TGTGCCAGCAGCTTAGGTCTAAGCTCCTACGAGCAGTACTTC. Looking up the rest from reference TRBV7-2 and TRBJ2-7 gives the full variable domain: GAGVSQSPSNKVTEKGKDVELRCDPISGHTALYWYRQSLGQGLEFLIYFQGNSAPDKSGLPSDRFSAERTGGSVSTLTIQRTQQEDSAVYLCASSLGLSSYEQYFGPGTRLTVT.

V usage is TRBV27 and J usage is TRBJ2-1; the match to TRBD2 covers 11 bases. In germline, CDR1 is MNHEY, CDR2 SMNVEV (reference sequence). The junction had 5 bases not matched to a gene; V was cut back by 6 bases and J by 4 bases. The CDR3 loop spans 15 amino acids. CDR3 sequence reads: CASRALAGGYNEQFF. Written as DNA, the CDR3 is TGTGCCAGCAGGGCTCTAGCGGGGGGTTACAATGAGCAGTTCTTC.

This rearrangement joins TRBV12-3 or TRBV12-4 to TRBJ1-6, with D hard to call. The CDR3 is 13 residues long. Deletions cut 3 bases from V and 7 bases from J, with 7 bases between. The CDR3 region is CASSLSENSPLHF. The CDR3 DNA follows: TGTGCCAGCAGTTTGTCCGAGAATTCACCCCTCCACTTT.

This chain connects TRBV28 to TRBJ2-1; perhaps D is TRBD1 or TRBD2 (5 bases each). The CDR3 runs 13 residues. The ends were cut back, 9 bases at V and 6 bases at J, with 15 bases in the middle. Germline V gene lookup returns CDR1 MDHEN and CDR2 SYDVKM. In DNA, the CDR3 is TGTGCCAGTCGGGACCCCAACGGCAATGAGCAGTTCTTC. This codes for CASRDPNGNEQFF.

The J gene is TRBJ1-2, the V gene TRBV19; D gene ambiguous. The germline gives CDR1 LNHDA, CDR2 SQIVND (reference sequence). Trimming cost V 7 bases and J 6 bases, with 15 bases left between them. CDR3 length equals 13 residues. CDR3 loop: CASKPFRGDGYTF. CDR3 nucleotide sequence: TGTGCCAGTAAGCCTTTTCGGGGTGATGGCTACACCTTC.

On this clone itself: The same CDR3 also results from other DNA sequences found in this sample. The chain recombines TRBV28 with TRBJ2-7; D ambiguous. The germline gives CDR1 MDHEN, CDR2 SYDVKM. The CDR3 contains 11 residues. Trimming left V 6 bases short and J 1 base short, with 4 bases between. The chain's CDR3 is CASRSSYEQYF. CDR3 nucleotides: TGTGCCAGCAGGTCATCCTACGAGCAGTACTTC.

The rearrangement uses TRBV5-6 and TRBJ1-2; TRBD1 is a possible D gene (6 bases). Germline V gene data show CDR1 as SGHDT and CDR2 as YYEEEE. Trimming cost V 2 bases and J 5 bases, with 16 bases left between them. The CDR3 totals 15 residues. The CDR3 sequence is CASSFAQQGGYGYTF. Here the CDR3 DNA reads TGTGCCAGCAGCTTTGCCCAACAGGGAGGGTATGGCTACACCTTC.

This clone appeared once. The chain joins TRBV6-5 to TRBJ2-7, with D uncertain. Germline V gene data show CDR1 as MNHEY and CDR2 as SVGAGI. This CDR3 spans 13 amino acids. The V and J ends lost 8 bases and 2 bases respectively, with 13 bases between them. CDR3 in amino acids: CASVSSWTYEQYF. The CDR3 region has the DNA TGTGCCAGCGTGAGTAGCTGGACCTACGAGCAGTACTTC.

The sample holds one count of this clone. The V gene is TRBV14, the J gene TRBJ1-1; D unclear. V lost 3 bases, J lost 5 bases, and 10 bases lay in between. The germline V gene has CDR1 SGHDN and CDR2 FVKESK. CDR3 size: 13 residues. CDR3 residues: CASSQIYSTEAFF. In DNA, the CDR3 is TGTGCCAGCAGCCAGATATACAGTACTGAAGCTTTCTTT.

As DNA, the CDR3 is TGTGCCAGCAGACCAAGAGGCTTGGCCGGGGAGCTGTTTTTT. Amino acid sequence: CASRPRGLAGELFF. The chain links TRBV13 to TRBJ2-2; the D is unclear. The CDR3 runs to 14 residues. V was trimmed by 6 bases and J by 6 bases, leaving 14 bases between them. Germline CDR1 and CDR2: PRHDT and FYEKMQ (reference sequence).

The rearrangement links TRBV4-3 to TRBJ1-6; 7 bases fit TRBD1. Germline lookup yields CDR1 LGHNA and CDR2 YSLEER. V lost 3 bases and J lost 9; bases outside the gene matches: 11. This CDR3 region has 16 residues. CDR3 loop: CASSHETGAGGSPLHF. CDR3 nucleotide sequence: TGCGCCAGCAGCCACGAAACAGGGGCAGGCGGTTCACCCCTCCACTTT.

This chain connects TRBV27 to TRBJ1-5; D might be TRBD1 (5 bases). The CDR3 totals 13 residues. Between the trimmed V and J ends, which lost 2 bases and 6 bases, there was a span of 8 bases. From germline, CDR1 is MNHEY and CDR2 SMNVEV (reference sequence). The CDR3 sequence is CASSLGGGQPQHF. CDR3 DNA: TGTGCCAGCAGTTTAGGGGGGGGTCAGCCCCAGCATTTT.

The V gene is TRBV2, the J gene TRBJ1-1; possibly TRBD1 for D (6 bases). There are 15 residues in the CDR3. Germline values: CDR1 SNHLY, CDR2 FYNNEI. V shed 1 base and J shed 3 bases, with 12 bases lying between them. This CDR3 reads CASSEGGGGYTEAFF. CDR3 nucleotide sequence: TGTGCCAGCAGTGAAGGGGGAGGGGGATACACTGAAGCTTTCTTT.

The gene calls are TRBV15 and TRBJ2-1; D is unclear. Germline V gene data show CDR1 as LNHNV and CDR2 as YYDKDF (reference sequence). The CDR3 spans 13 residues. The V and J ends lost 3 bases and 6 bases respectively, with 9 bases between them. CDR3 bases: TGTGCCACCAGCAGGGTCGGCGCCAATGAGCAGTTCTTC. Translating it yields CATSRVGANEQFF.

This rearrangement joins TRBV5-6 to TRBJ1-3; D call uncertain. V was pared by 1 base and J by 0 bases, with 11 bases between. The CDR3 extends over 16 amino acids. CDR1 and CDR2 (germline): SGHDT, YYEEEE. The CDR3 region is CASSLRGGGSGNTIYF. In nucleotides, the CDR3 is TGTGCCAGCAGCTTGCGGGGAGGAGGCTCTGGAAACACCATATATTTT.

This chain connects TRBV9 to TRBJ1-3, with D unresolved. The V gene lost 2 bases and the J gene lost 8 bases, with 17 bases spanning the gap. The CDR3 extends over 15 amino acids. Germline CDR1 is SGDLS and CDR2 is YYNGEE. CDR3 sequence (DNA): TGTGCCAGCAGCGTTACGGGGATCCCGGGAGACACCATATATTTT. Protein sequence: CASSVTGIPGDTIYF.

The gene calls are TRBV7-8 and TRBJ2-2, with 13 bases fitting TRBD2. The CDR3 spans 15 residues. Germline trimming cut 6 bases from V and 7 bases from J; bases unmatched to any gene: 5. The germline V gene has CDR1 SGHVS and CDR2 FQNEAQ. The CDR3 here is CASRLAGGQVGELFF. CDR3 sequence (DNA): TGTGCCAGCAGACTAGCGGGAGGGCAGGTCGGGGAGCTGTTTTTT.

This clone was recorded a few times. The chain employs TRBV20-1 and TRBJ2-4; tentative D call: TRBD1 (6 bases). The CDR3 consists of 15 residues. V was pared by 5 bases and J by 7 bases, with 21 bases between. Germline CDR1 is DFQATT and CDR2 is SNEGSKA (reference sequence). CDR3 coding DNA: TGCAGTGCTGGTGACAGGAATACTCATACGAACATTCAGTACTTC. This gives the protein CSAGDRNTHTNIQYF.

The CDR3 is CASRAGTYNEQFF. CDR3 sequence (DNA): TGTGCCAGCAGAGCCGGGACCTACAATGAGCAGTTCTTC. The rearrangement uses TRBV12-3 or TRBV12-4 and TRBJ2-1, with a tentative D call TRBD2 (5 bases). CDR3 size: 13 residues. V was cut by 6 bases and J by 2 bases, with 8 bases left in between.

The V call is TRBV7-3, the J call TRBJ2-1; 11 bases align to TRBD2. V trimming: 5 bases; J trimming: 4 bases; junction bases outside the gene matches: 4. Germline CDR1 is SGHTA and CDR2 is FQGTGA. This CDR3 contains 15 residues. CDR3 loop: CASSLAGGQYNEQFF. CDR3 nucleotides: TGTGCCAGCAGCCTAGCGGGGGGACAGTACAATGAGCAGTTCTTC. Based on the CDR3 plus reference TRBV7-3 and TRBJ2-1, the full variable domain is GAGVSQTPSNKVTEKGKYVELRCDPISGHTALYWYRQSLGQGPEFLIYFQGTGAADDSGLPNDRFFAVRPEGSVSTLKIQRTERGDSAVYLCASSLAGGQYNEQFFGPGTRLTVL.

V and J are TRBV19 and TRBJ2-7; 7 nucleotides line up with TRBD2. The J segment lost 0 bases and the V segment lost 3 bases, leaving 5 bases of the junction unmatched. The CDR3 totals 15 residues. Looked up from germline, CDR1 is LNHDA and CDR2 is SQIVND (reference sequence). The DNA for the CDR3 is TGTGCCAGTAGTATTGGGACGGGAGGCTCCTACGAGCAGTACTTC. This encodes CASSIGTGGSYEQYF.

The chain carries TRBV9 and TRBJ2-7; 12 nucleotides agree with TRBD2. The CDR3 extends over 15 amino acids. After removal of 2 bases from V and 7 bases from J, the junction contained 7 bases not matched to a gene. Per germline, CDR1 SGDLS and CDR2 YYNGEE. The CDR3 protein is CASSVTSGSPREQYF. CDR3 sequence (DNA): TGTGCCAGCAGCGTGACTAGCGGGAGTCCGCGTGAGCAGTACTTC.